These T cell receptor beta chains were read from a single sample in a study of identical twins. One entry per CDR3 protein, called by TCRdb with MiXCR from the 5' RACE reads. This table has 1.5 million to 2 million distinct CDR3 sequences, less than 35% appearing once. The sequenced material came from cord blood. These receptors were obtained from a newborn girl in good health. Both conserved end residues are part of each CDR3. A D gene is named only where the DNA matches it firmly. The size field is filled for only some rows; it gives once, few, many or a size class.

clone_size: few; j_call: TRBJ2-5; d_call: -; v_call: TRBV5-1; cdr3_aa: CASSPSSRDSETQYF; cdr3_nt: TGCGCCAGCAGCCCGTCATCTAGGGATTCGGAGACCCAGTACTTC
clone_size: -; j_call: TRBJ2-2; d_call: TRBD1; v_call: TRBV10-3; cdr3_aa: CAIRPGTGGSGELFF; cdr3_nt: TGTGCCATCAGGCCCGGGACAGGGGGCAGCGGGGAGCTGTTTTTT
clone_size: many; j_call: TRBJ2-3; d_call: -; v_call: TRBV4-2; cdr3_aa: CASSQDPSRGVEDTQYF; cdr3_nt: TGTGCCAGCAGCCAAGATCCATCCAGGGGAGTAGAAGATACGCAGTATTTT
clone_size: -; j_call: TRBJ1-6; d_call: TRBD1; v_call: TRBV2; cdr3_aa: CASTVQGENSPLHF; cdr3_nt: TGTGCCAGCACAGTACAGGGGGAGAATTCACCCCTCCACTTT
clone_size: few; j_call: TRBJ1-1; d_call: TRBD1; v_call: TRBV5-1; cdr3_aa: CASSIRDRGPNTEAFF; cdr3_nt: TGCGCCAGCAGCATCCGGGACAGGGGGCCGAACACTGAAGCTTTCTTT
clone_size: -; j_call: TRBJ2-1; d_call: TRBD2; v_call: TRBV5-1; cdr3_aa: CASSLFELAGNNEQFF; cdr3_nt: TGCGCCAGCAGCTTGTTTGAACTAGCGGGAAACAATGAGCAGTTCTTC
clone_size: -; j_call: TRBJ1-2; d_call: -; v_call: TRBV30; cdr3_aa: CAWSPTGNYGYTF; cdr3_nt: TGTGCCTGGAGTCCTACAGGGAACTATGGCTACACCTTC
clone_size: few; j_call: TRBJ2-6; d_call: TRBD1; v_call: TRBV20-1; cdr3_aa: CSAPRTGTGANVLTF; cdr3_nt: TGCAGTGCTCCAAGGACAGGGACTGGGGCCAACGTCCTGACTTTC
clone_size: -; j_call: TRBJ2-1; d_call: TRBD2; v_call: TRBV12-3/TRBV12-4; cdr3_aa: CASSPSGTRENNEQFF; cdr3_nt: TGTGCCAGCAGTCCCTCCGGGACTAGAGAGAACAATGAGCAGTTCTTC
clone_size: few; j_call: TRBJ2-3; d_call: -; v_call: TRBV2; cdr3_aa: CASSESNFGLITDTQYF; cdr3_nt: TGTGCCAGCAGTGAATCTAATTTCGGACTAATAACAGATACGCAGTATTTT
clone_size: few; j_call: TRBJ1-4; d_call: TRBD1; v_call: TRBV7-9; cdr3_aa: CASSFQGQGYEKLFF; cdr3_nt: TGTGCCAGCAGCTTCCAGGGACAGGGGTATGAAAAACTGTTTTTT
clone_size: -; j_call: TRBJ2-1; d_call: -; v_call: TRBV14; cdr3_aa: CASSLRRYNEQSF; cdr3_nt: TGTGCCAGCAGCCTTCGACGGTACAATGAGCAGTCCTTC
clone_size: once; j_call: TRBJ2-3; d_call: TRBD2; v_call: TRBV20-1; cdr3_aa: CSARHGTSGRADTQYF; cdr3_nt: TGCAGTGCTAGACATGGGACTAGCGGGAGGGCAGATACGCAGTATTTT
clone_size: few; j_call: TRBJ2-1; d_call: -; v_call: TRBV12-3/TRBV12-4; cdr3_aa: CASSLTIEQFF; cdr3_nt: TGTGCCAGCAGTCTTACGATTGAGCAGTTCTTC
clone_size: -; j_call: TRBJ1-1; d_call: -; v_call: TRBV10-3; cdr3_aa: CAIRIAGGNTEAFF; cdr3_nt: TGTGCCATCAGGATCGCAGGAGGGAACACTGAAGCTTTCTTT
clone_size: few; j_call: TRBJ1-2; d_call: -; v_call: TRBV3-1; cdr3_aa: CASSQIPRLDGYTF; cdr3_nt: TGTGCCAGCAGCCAAATCCCGAGGTTGGATGGCTACACCTTC
clone_size: many; j_call: TRBJ1-2; d_call: -; v_call: TRBV29-1; cdr3_aa: CSVEGTGPYGYTF; cdr3_nt: TGCAGCGTTGAGGGTACAGGGCCCTATGGCTACACCTTC
clone_size: -; j_call: TRBJ2-3; d_call: TRBD2; v_call: TRBV6-5; cdr3_aa: CASSYRHPSPSGSKDTQYF; cdr3_nt: TGTGCCAGCAGTTACCGTCACCCTAGCCCTAGCGGGAGTAAGGATACGCAGTATTTT
clone_size: -; j_call: TRBJ2-7; d_call: -; v_call: TRBV7-8; cdr3_aa: CASSLGRQRRSHSYEQYF; cdr3_nt: TGTGCCAGCAGCCTAGGAAGACAGCGAAGAAGCCACTCCTACGAGCAGTACTTC
clone_size: -; j_call: TRBJ2-4; d_call: -; v_call: TRBV3-1; cdr3_aa: CASSQEMVRKAKNIQYF; cdr3_nt: TGTGCCAGCAGCCAAGAAATGGTCCGAAAAGCCAAAAACATTCAGTACTTC